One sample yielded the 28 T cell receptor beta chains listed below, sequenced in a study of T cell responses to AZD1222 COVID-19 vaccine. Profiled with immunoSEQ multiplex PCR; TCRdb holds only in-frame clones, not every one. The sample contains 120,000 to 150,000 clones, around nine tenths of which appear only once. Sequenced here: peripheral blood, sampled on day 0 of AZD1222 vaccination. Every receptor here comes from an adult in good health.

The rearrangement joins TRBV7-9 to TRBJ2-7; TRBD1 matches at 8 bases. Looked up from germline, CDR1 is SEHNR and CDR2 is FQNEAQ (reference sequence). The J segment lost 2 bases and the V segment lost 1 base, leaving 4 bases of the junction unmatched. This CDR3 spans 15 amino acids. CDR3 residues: CASSLEQGGTYEQYF. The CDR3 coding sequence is TGTGCCAGCAGCTTAGAACAGGGGGGAACCTACGAGCAGTACTTC.

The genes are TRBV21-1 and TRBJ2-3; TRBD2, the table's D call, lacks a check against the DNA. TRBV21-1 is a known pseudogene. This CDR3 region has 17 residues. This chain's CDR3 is CASTTHPGGQSTDTQYF. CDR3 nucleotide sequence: TGTGCCAGCACCACACACCCGGGGGGGCAGAGCACAGATACGCAGTATTTT.

The chain's CDR3 is CATRGGGTNYGYTF. DNA of the CDR3: TGTGCCACCAGAGGGGGGGGTACTAACTATGGCTACACCTTC. The chain links TRBV15 to TRBJ1-2; weak D call: TRBD1 (6 bases). This CDR3 has 14 residues. Germline V gene data show CDR1 as LNHNV and CDR2 as YYDKDF (reference sequence). V shed 6 bases and J shed 0 bases, with 11 bases lying between them.

CDR3 in DNA: TGTGCCAGCAGCGGACAGGTTAATGAAAAACTGTTTTTT. It codes for CASSGQVNEKLFF. This chain uses TRBV12-3 or TRBV12-4 with TRBJ1-4; TRBD1 aligns across 7 bases. The CDR3 is 13 amino acids. J was trimmed by 4 bases and V by 6 bases; bases with no gene match: 2.

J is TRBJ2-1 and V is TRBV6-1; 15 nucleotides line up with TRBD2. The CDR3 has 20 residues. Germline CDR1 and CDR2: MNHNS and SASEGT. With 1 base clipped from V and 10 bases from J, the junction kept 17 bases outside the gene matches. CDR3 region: CASSEESRTSGRVRRVEQFF. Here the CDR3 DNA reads TGTGCCAGCAGTGAAGAATCGCGGACTAGCGGGAGGGTAAGGAGAGTGGAGCAGTTCTTC.

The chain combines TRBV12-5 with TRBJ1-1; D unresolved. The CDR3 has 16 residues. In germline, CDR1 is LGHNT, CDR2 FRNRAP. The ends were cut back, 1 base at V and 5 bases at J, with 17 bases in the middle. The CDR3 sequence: CASGLAQANLGTEAFF. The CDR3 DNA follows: TGTGCTAGTGGTTTGGCGCAGGCCAACCTAGGGACTGAAGCTTTCTTT.

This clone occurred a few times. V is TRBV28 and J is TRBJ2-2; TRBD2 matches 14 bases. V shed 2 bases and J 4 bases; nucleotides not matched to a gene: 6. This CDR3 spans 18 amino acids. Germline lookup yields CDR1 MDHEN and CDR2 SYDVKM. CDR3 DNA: TGTGCCAGCAGTTTAGGGACTAGCGGGAGTGCGGTCACCGGGGAGCTGTTTTTT. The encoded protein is CASSLGTSGSAVTGELFF.

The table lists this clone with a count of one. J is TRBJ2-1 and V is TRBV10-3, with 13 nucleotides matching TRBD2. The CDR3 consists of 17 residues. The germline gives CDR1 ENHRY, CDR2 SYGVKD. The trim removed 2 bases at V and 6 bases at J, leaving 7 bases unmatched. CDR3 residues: CAISEILAGGLGNEQFF. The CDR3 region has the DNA TGTGCCATCAGTGAGATACTAGCGGGGGGGCTTGGCAATGAGCAGTTCTTC.

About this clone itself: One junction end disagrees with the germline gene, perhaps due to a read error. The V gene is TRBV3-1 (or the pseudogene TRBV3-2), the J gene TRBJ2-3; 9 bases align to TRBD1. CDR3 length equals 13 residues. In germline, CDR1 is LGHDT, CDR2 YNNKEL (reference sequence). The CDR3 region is CAGSRQGADTQYF. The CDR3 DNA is TGTGCCGGCAGCCGACAGGGGGCAGATACGCAGTATTTT.

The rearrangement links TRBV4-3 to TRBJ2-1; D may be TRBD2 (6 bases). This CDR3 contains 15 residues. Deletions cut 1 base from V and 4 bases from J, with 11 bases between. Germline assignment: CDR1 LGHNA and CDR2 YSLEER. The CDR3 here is CASSQGNGGYNEQFF. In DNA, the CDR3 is TGCGCCAGCAGCCAAGGAAACGGGGGTTACAATGAGCAGTTCTTC.

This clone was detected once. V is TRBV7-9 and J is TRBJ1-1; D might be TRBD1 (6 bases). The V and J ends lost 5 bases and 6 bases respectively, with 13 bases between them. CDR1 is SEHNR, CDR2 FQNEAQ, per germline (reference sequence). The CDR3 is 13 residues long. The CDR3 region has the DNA TGTGCCAGCAGCCCCCGACAGGCCGCTGAAGCTTTCTTT. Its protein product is CASSPRQAAEAFF.

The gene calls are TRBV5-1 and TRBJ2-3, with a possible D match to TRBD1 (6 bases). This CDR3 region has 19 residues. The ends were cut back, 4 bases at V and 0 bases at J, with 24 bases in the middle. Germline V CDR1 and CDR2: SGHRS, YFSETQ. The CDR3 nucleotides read TGCGCCAGCAGCCGCTTGAGGCCAGGGGAAATCACTAGCACAGATACGCAGTATTTT. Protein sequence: CASSRLRPGEITSTDTQYF.

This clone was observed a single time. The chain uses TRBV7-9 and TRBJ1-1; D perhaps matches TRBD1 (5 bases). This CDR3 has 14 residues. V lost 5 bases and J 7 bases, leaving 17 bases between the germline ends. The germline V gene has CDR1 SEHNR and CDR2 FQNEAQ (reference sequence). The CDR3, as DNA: TGTGCCAGCAGCCCTAGCTTGGGGCAGGATGAAGCTTTCTTT. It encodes CASSPSLGQDEAFF.

The CDR3 is CASRIGSERQPQHF. CDR3 sequence (DNA): TGTGCCAGCAGGATAGGGTCCGAACGTCAGCCCCAGCATTTT. This sequence joins TRBV6-6 and TRBJ1-5; no clear D gene. CDR1 and CDR2 (germline): MNHNY, SVGAGI (reference sequence). This CDR3 spans 14 amino acids. V gave up 6 bases and J gave up 6 bases, with 15 bases separating them.

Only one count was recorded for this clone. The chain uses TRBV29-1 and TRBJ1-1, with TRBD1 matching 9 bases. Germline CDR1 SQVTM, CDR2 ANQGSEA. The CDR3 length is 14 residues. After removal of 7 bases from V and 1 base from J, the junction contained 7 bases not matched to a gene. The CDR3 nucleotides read TGCAGCGCAAACAGGGGGCGAACGAACACTGAAGCTTTCTTT. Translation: CSANRGRTNTEAFF.

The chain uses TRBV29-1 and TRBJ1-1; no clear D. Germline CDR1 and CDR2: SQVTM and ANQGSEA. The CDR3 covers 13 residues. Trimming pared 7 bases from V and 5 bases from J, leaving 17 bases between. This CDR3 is CSASRPRTTEAFF. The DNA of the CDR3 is TGCAGCGCCTCACGACCGCGAACTACTGAAGCTTTCTTT.

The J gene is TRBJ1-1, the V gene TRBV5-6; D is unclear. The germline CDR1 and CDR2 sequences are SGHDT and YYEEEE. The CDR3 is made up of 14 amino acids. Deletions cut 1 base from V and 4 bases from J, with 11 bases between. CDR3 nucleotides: TGTGCCAGCAGCTTGATGAGGTCAGTCACTGAAGCTTTCTTT. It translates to CASSLMRSVTEAFF.

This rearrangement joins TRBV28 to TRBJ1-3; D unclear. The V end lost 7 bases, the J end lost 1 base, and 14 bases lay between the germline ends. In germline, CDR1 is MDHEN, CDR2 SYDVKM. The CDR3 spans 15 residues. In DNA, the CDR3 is TGTGCCAGCACCCCATCAGTTGGGTCTGGAAACACCATATATTTT. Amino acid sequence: CASTPSVGSGNTIYF.

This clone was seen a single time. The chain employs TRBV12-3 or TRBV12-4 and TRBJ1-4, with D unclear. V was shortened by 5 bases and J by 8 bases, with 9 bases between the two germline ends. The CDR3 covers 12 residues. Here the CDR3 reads CASSTGSEKLFF. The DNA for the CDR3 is TGTGCCAGCAGTACCGGGAGCGAAAAACTGTTTTTT.

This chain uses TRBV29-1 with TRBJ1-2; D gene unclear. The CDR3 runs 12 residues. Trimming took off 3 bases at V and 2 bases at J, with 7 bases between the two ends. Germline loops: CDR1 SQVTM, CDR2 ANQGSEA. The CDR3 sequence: CSVDDGNYGYTF. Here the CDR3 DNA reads TGCAGCGTTGATGACGGCAACTATGGCTACACCTTC. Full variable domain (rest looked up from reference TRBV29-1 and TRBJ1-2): SAVISQKPSRDICQRGTSLTIQCQVDSQVTMMFWYRQQPGQSLTLIATANQGSEATYESGFVIDKFPISRPNLTFSTLTVSNMSPEDSSIYLCSVDDGNYGYTFGSGTRLTVV.

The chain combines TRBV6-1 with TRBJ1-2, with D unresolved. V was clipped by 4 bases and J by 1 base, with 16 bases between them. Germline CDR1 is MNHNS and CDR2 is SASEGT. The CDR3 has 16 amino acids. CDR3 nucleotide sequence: TGTGCCAGCAGTGGACCGAGATTGGGGAATAACTATGGCTACACCTTC. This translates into CASSGPRLGNNYGYTF.

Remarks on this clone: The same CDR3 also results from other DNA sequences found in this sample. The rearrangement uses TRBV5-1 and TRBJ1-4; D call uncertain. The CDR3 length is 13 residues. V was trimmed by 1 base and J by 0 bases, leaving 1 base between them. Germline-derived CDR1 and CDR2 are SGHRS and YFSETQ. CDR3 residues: CASSLSTNEKLFF. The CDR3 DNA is TGCGCCAGCAGCTTGTCAACTAATGAAAAACTGTTTTTT.

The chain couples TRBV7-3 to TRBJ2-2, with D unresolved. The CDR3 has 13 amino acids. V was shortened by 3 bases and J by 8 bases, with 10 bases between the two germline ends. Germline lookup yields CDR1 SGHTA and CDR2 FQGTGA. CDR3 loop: CASSFRPRGELFF. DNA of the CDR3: TGTGCCAGCAGCTTTCGACCGCGTGGGGAGCTGTTTTTT.

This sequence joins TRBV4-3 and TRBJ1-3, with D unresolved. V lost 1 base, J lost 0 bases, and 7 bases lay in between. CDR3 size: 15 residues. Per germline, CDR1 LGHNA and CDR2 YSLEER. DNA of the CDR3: TGCGCCAGCAGCCAAGTCATGAGCTCTGGAAACACCATATATTTT. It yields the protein CASSQVMSSGNTIYF.

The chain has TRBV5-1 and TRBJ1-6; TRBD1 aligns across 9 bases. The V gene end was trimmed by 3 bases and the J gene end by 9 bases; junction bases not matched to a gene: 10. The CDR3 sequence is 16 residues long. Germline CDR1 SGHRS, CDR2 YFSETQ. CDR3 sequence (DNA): TGCGCCAGCAGCTGGGACAGGGTAGTTCAAGGTTCACCCCTCCACTTT. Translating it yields CASSWDRVVQGSPLHF.

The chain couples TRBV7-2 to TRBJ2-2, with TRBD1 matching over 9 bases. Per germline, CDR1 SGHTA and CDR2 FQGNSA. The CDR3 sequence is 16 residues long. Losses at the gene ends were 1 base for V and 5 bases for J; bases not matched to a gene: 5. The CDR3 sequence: CASSLGDRVLTGELFF. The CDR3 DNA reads TGTGCCAGCAGCTTAGGGGACAGGGTGTTAACCGGGGAGCTGTTTTTT.

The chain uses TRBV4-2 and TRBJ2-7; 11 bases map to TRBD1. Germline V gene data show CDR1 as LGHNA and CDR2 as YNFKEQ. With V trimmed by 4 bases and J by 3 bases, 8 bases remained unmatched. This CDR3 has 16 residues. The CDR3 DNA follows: TGTGCCAGCAGCCGCCCGACCGGGACAGGGGGCTACGAGCAGTACTTC. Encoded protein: CASSRPTGTGGYEQYF.

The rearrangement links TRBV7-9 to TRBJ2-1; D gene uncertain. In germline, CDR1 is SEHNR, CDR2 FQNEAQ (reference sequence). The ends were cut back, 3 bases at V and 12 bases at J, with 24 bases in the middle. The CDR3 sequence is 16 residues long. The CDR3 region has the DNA TGTGCCAGCAGCTTGCGAGATACCCCCATTCAGTCGGGGCAGTTCTTC. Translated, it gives CASSLRDTPIQSGQFF. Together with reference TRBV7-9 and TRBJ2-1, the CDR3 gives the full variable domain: DTGVSQNPRHKITKRGQNVTFRCDPISEHNRLYWYRQTLGQGPEFLTYFQNEAQLEKSRLLSDRFSAERPKGSFSTLEIQRTEQGDSAMYLCASSLRDTPIQSGQFFGPGTRLTVL.